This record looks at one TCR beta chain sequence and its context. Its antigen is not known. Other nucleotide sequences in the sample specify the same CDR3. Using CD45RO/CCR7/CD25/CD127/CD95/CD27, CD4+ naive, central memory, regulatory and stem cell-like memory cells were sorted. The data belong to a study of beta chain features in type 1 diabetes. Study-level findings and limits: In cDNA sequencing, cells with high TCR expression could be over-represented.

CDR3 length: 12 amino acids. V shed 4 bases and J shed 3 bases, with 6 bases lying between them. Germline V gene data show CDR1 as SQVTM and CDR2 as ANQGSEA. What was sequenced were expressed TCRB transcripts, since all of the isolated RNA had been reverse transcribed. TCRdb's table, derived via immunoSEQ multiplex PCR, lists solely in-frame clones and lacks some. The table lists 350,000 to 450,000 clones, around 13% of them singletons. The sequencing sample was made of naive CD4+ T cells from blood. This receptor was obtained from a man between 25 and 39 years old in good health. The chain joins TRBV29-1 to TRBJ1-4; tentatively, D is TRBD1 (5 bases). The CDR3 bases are TGCAGCGTTGGAGGGGCTAATGAAAAACTGTTTTTT. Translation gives CSVGGANEKLFF. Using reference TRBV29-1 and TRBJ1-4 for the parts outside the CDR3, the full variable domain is SAVISQKPSRDICQRGTSLTIQCQVDSQVTMMFWYRQQPGQSLTLIATANQGSEATYESGFVIDKFPISRPNLTFSTLTVSNMSPEDSSIYLCSVGGANEKLFFGSGTQLSVL.